The 22 T cell receptor beta chains in this list originate from one sample, sequenced in a study of somatic mutations in cytotoxic T cells in rheumatoid arthritis. Here immunoSEQ multiplex PCR was the method, and the copy in TCRdb shows in-frame clones only, minus some. The repertoire has about 20,000 clones, roughly 87% of them found once; the top ten carry more than 7%. Material for sequencing was CD8+ T cells sorted from blood. The receptors shown here come from an adult with rheumatoid arthritis.

The rearrangement joins TRBV7-9 to TRBJ1-5; TRBD1 agrees at 8 bases. Germline CDR1 is SEHNR and CDR2 is FQNEAQ (reference sequence). The ends lost 5 bases at V and 5 bases at J; junction bases unmatched: 5. The CDR3 sequence is 14 residues long. The CDR3 is CASSLDRGHQPQHF. The CDR3 nucleotides read TGTGCCAGCAGCCTCGACAGGGGCCATCAGCCCCAGCATTTT.

V is TRBV4-1 and J is TRBJ2-1, with a tentative D call TRBD1 (6 bases). Germline loops: CDR1 MGHRA, CDR2 YSYEKL. The CDR3 has 16 residues. Trimming stripped 1 base from V and 2 bases from J, with 12 bases between. The DNA for the CDR3 is TGCGCCAGCAGCCAAGTTAAGCCAGGGGCCTACAATGAGCAGTTCTTC. Translated: CASSQVKPGAYNEQFF.

The chain recombines TRBV27 with TRBJ2-2; 7 nucleotides line up with TRBD2. The J segment lost 2 bases and the V segment lost 5 bases, leaving 5 bases of the junction unmatched. The CDR3 covers 15 residues. The germline V gene has CDR1 MNHEY and CDR2 SMNVEV (reference sequence). CDR3 sequence reads: CASSISSGNTGELFF. CDR3 in DNA: TGTGCCAGCAGTATCTCTAGCGGTAACACCGGGGAGCTGTTTTTT.

The V and J genes are TRBV4-3 and TRBJ2-6, with D possibly called TRBD1 or TRBD2 (5 bases each). The germline V gene encodes CDR1 LGHNA and CDR2 YSLEER. V lost 0 bases and J 1 base, leaving 16 bases between the germline ends. The CDR3 extends over 19 amino acids. This CDR3 reads CASSQDFGTLNSGANVLTF. DNA of the CDR3: TGCGCCAGCAGCCAAGATTTTGGGACCCTTAATTCTGGGGCCAACGTCCTGACTTTC.

This chain connects TRBV7-8 to TRBJ2-7, with D possibly TRBD1 on 5 matching bases. V lost 6 bases and J lost 7, with 19 bases in between. Germline-derived CDR1 and CDR2 are SGHVS and FQNEAQ. CDR3 length equals 14 residues. CDR3 coding DNA: TGTGCCAGCAGGGGAAGACAGAAATGGGGTGAGCAGTACTTC. Its protein is CASRGRQKWGEQYF.

The V call is TRBV11-2, the J call TRBJ2-7, with 12 bases fitting TRBD2. Germline CDR1 and CDR2: SGHAT and FQNNGV. After removal of 6 bases from V and 2 bases from J, the junction contained 5 bases not matched to a gene. The CDR3 loop spans 15 amino acids. CDR3 residues: CASRIGLAGTYEQYF. In DNA, the CDR3 is TGTGCCAGCAGAATTGGACTAGCGGGAACCTACGAGCAGTACTTC. Complete variable domain (other parts from reference TRBV11-2 and TRBJ2-7): EAGVAQSPRYKIIEKRQSVAFWCNPISGHATLYWYQQILGQGPKLLIQFQNNGVVDDSQLPKDRFSAERLKGVDSTLKIQPAKLEDSAVYLCASRIGLAGTYEQYFGPGTRLTVT.

J is TRBJ2-5 and V is TRBV10-1, with 7 bases that match TRBD1. The germline V gene has CDR1 WNHNN and CDR2 SYGVQD (reference sequence). The CDR3 contains 14 residues. V trimming: 2 bases; J trimming: 1 base; junction bases outside the gene matches: 1. CDR3 bases: TGCGCCAGCAGTGAGAGGGGGCCCCAAGAGACCCAGTACTTC. Translation gives CASSERGPQETQYF.

V is TRBV28 and J is TRBJ2-6; 9 bases are a match to TRBD2. The CDR3 totals 18 residues. Trimming took 7 bases from V and 0 from J; bases not matched to a gene: 10. CDR1 and CDR2 from the germline V gene are MDHEN and SYDVKM. The CDR3 DNA reads TGTGCCAGCACCCAGGGAGCGGGAGGAAGCTCTGGGGCCAACGTCCTGACTTTC. Its protein product is CASTQGAGGSSGANVLTF.

In DNA form, the CDR3 reads TGTGCCAGCCAGGGGCCCCCTTTCATCATTCAGTACTTC. Translating gives CASQGPPFIIQYF. The V gene is TRBV7-8, the J gene TRBJ2-4, with D perhaps TRBD1 (6 bases). V lost 8 bases, J lost 9 bases, and 17 bases lay in between. CDR1 and CDR2 from the germline V gene are SGHVS and FQNEAQ. This CDR3 has 13 amino acids.

The V call is TRBV4-1, the J call TRBJ2-1, with a tentative D call TRBD2 (6 bases). Germline V gene data show CDR1 as MGHRA and CDR2 as YSYEKL. V was trimmed by 1 base and J by 8 bases, leaving 21 bases between them. The CDR3 runs to 17 residues. The chain's CDR3 is CASSQVVRDWDRDEQFF. The CDR3, as DNA: TGCGCCAGCAGCCAAGTAGTCCGGGACTGGGATCGTGATGAGCAGTTCTTC.

This rearrangement joins TRBV7-9 to TRBJ2-1; 9 bases line up with TRBD2. Germline V gene data show CDR1 as SEHNR and CDR2 as FQNEAQ (reference sequence). This CDR3 has 14 amino acids. With 8 bases clipped from V and 6 bases from J, the junction kept 8 bases outside the gene matches. Here the CDR3 DNA reads TGTGCCAGCTGGGAGGCGGGGGGGCTCAATGAGCAGTTCTTC. Translation: CASWEAGGLNEQFF.

The J gene is TRBJ1-4, the V gene TRBV19; no reliable D call. V was trimmed by 1 base and J by 0 bases, leaving 6 bases between them. In germline, CDR1 is LNHDA, CDR2 SQIVND (reference sequence). The CDR3 sequence is 15 residues long. Written as DNA, the CDR3 is TGTGCCAGTAGTATAGGGACGGCAACTAATGAAAAACTGTTTTTT. It is translated as CASSIGTATNEKLFF.

CDR3 DNA: TGTGCCAGCAGCAAAGTACGTGAAACCGGGGAGCTGTTTTTT. Its translation: CASSKVRETGELFF. V is TRBV6-5 and J is TRBJ2-2; the D is unclear. The CDR3 length is 14 residues. V was shortened by 6 bases and J by 5 bases, with 13 bases between the two germline ends. Germline V gene data show CDR1 as MNHEY and CDR2 as SVGAGI.

The chain couples TRBV6-1 to TRBJ2-7, with a tentative D call TRBD1 (6 bases). The V end lost 2 bases, the J end lost 2 bases, and 13 bases lay between the germline ends. CDR1 is MNHNS, CDR2 SASEGT, per germline. This CDR3 contains 15 residues. Here the CDR3 reads CASSEWAGETYEQYF. CDR3 DNA sequence: TGTGCCAGCAGTGAATGGGCAGGGGAGACCTACGAGCAGTACTTC.

The chain joins TRBV5-1 to TRBJ1-5; TRBD1 is a possible D gene (5 bases). CDR1 is SGHRS and CDR2 is YFSETQ in the germline V gene. The V end was cut by 0 bases, the J end by 4 bases, with 14 bases between. The CDR3 covers 16 residues. CDR3 sequence (DNA): TGCGCCAGCAGCTTGGAGCCAGGGCTCCCTAATCAGCCCCAGCATTTT. Amino acids: CASSLEPGLPNQPQHF. The variable domain in full, completed from reference TRBV5-1 and TRBJ1-5, reads KAGVTQTPRYLIKTRGQQVTLSCSPISGHRSVSWYQQTPGQGLQFLFEYFSETQRNKGNFPGRFSGRQFSNSRSEMNVSTLELGDSALYLCASSLEPGLPNQPQHFGDGTRLSIL.

The rearrangement uses TRBV13 and TRBJ2-2, with D possibly TRBD1 on 5 matching bases. V was shortened by 1 base and J by 5 bases, with 5 bases between the two germline ends. The CDR3 length is 13 residues. Looked up from germline, CDR1 is PRHDT and CDR2 is FYEKMQ (reference sequence). CDR3 coding DNA: TGTGCCAGCAGCTTAGAGGGGACCGGGGAGCTGTTTTTT. Amino acids: CASSLEGTGELFF. Filled out from reference TRBV13 and TRBJ2-2, the complete variable domain reads AAGVIQSPRHLIKEKRETATLKCYPIPRHDTVYWYQQGPGQDPQFLISFYEKMQSDKGSIPDRFSAQQFSDYHSELNMSSLELGDSALYFCASSLEGTGELFFGEGSRLTVL.

This chain joins TRBV5-6 and TRBJ1-1; D ambiguous. Trimming left V 4 bases short and J 0 bases short, with 10 bases between. Germline CDR1 is SGHDT and CDR2 is YYEEEE. This CDR3 is built from 14 residues. CDR3 nucleotide sequence: TGTGCCAGCAGCCAACTCTTCTTGAACACTGAAGCTTTCTTT. Translated, it gives CASSQLFLNTEAFF. The full variable domain, in which reference TRBV5-6 and TRBJ1-1 provide the parts outside the CDR3, is DAGVTQSPTHLIKTRGQQVTLRCSPKSGHDTVSWYQQALGQGPQFIFQYYEEEERQRGNFPDRFSGHQFPNYSSELNVNALLLGDSALYLCASSQLFLNTEAFFGQGTRLTVV.

The chain recombines TRBV2 with TRBJ1-1; 8 nucleotides line up with TRBD1. Trimming cost V 8 bases and J 4 bases; bases outside gene matches: 3. Germline V lookup: CDR1 SNHLY, CDR2 FYNNEI. The CDR3 contains 12 residues. The CDR3 DNA is TGTGCCAGCGGACAGGGAAGCACTGAAGCTTTCTTT. This translates into CASGQGSTEAFF. The full variable domain, in which reference TRBV2 and TRBJ1-1 provide the parts outside the CDR3, is EPEVTQTPSHQVTQMGQEVILRCVPISNHLYFYWYRQILGQKVEFLVSFYNNEISEKSEIFDDQFSVERPDGSNFTLKIRSTKLEDSAMYFCASGQGSTEAFFGQGTRLTVV.

The V gene is TRBV4-3, the J gene TRBJ2-5; no firm D call. This CDR3 is built from 15 residues. Germline V lookup: CDR1 LGHNA, CDR2 YSLEER. Trimming shortened V by 0 bases and J by 4 bases, and 12 bases separated the two germline ends. The CDR3 bases are TGCGCCAGCAGCCAAGATCGAAGGCAGACAGAGACCCAGTACTTC. It specifies CASSQDRRQTETQYF.

The chain combines TRBV6-6 with TRBJ2-1; D possibly uses TRBD1 or TRBD2 (6 bases each). The germline gives CDR1 MNHNY, CDR2 SVGAGI (reference sequence). The CDR3 has 16 amino acids. V was trimmed by 0 bases and J by 9 bases, leaving 18 bases between them. This CDR3 is CASSYSTGGAHPEQFF. The CDR3 nucleotides read TGTGCCAGCAGTTACTCGACCGGGGGCGCACACCCTGAGCAGTTCTTC.

V usage is TRBV9 and J usage is TRBJ2-7; TRBD2 matches at 10 bases. J lost 5 bases, V lost 4 bases, and 9 bases had no gene match. CDR1 is SGDLS and CDR2 is YYNGEE in the germline V gene. The CDR3 extends over 15 amino acids. The chain's CDR3 is CASSTQLAGIDEQYF. CDR3 in DNA: TGTGCCAGCAGCACCCAACTAGCGGGGATCGACGAGCAGTACTTC.

This clone was counted between two and nine times. The chain has TRBV5-1 and TRBJ2-7, with no clear D. The V end was cut by 0 bases, the J end by 3 bases, with 13 bases between. Germline V gene lookup returns CDR1 SGHRS and CDR2 YFSETQ. This CDR3 has 15 residues. The CDR3 region has the DNA TGCGCCAGCAGCTTGGCTTCGGCCACCCTCTACGAGCAGTACTTC. It is translated as CASSLASATLYEQYF.